Described below is a single T cell receptor beta chain sequence and its context. Original analysis: Reference gene primers were amplified, and this amplification served to estimate nucleated cell counts. Sequencing was performed with immunoSEQ multiplex PCR; in TCRdb, only in-frame clones are kept and a portion is missing. V and J calls and clone size are those listed in that table; D and trimming were worked out from the DNA. The profile shows some 250,000 clones, approximately 82% of them singletons. This entry belongs to a study of blood T cell repertoires in COVID-19. Across the study: Acute and convalescent COVID-19 specimens originated in the United States, Italy and Spain. Sample material is recorded as cDNA or gDNA derived from T cells, B-cell-depleted T cells, or PBMCs.

The origin of this receptor is a man aged 40-55 years with active or convalescent COVID-19. The source material was peripheral blood.

CDR3 in DNA: TGTGCCAGCAGCCTGGCGGGGGCAGGCACTGAAGCTTTCTTT. It is translated as CASSLAGAGTEAFF. This chain connects TRBV6-2 or TRBV6-3 to TRBJ1-1; a possible D gene is TRBD1 (6 bases). V lost 6 bases, J lost 4 bases, and 15 bases lay in between. The CDR3 totals 14 residues. The germline V gene encodes CDR1 MNHEY and CDR2 SVGEGT.